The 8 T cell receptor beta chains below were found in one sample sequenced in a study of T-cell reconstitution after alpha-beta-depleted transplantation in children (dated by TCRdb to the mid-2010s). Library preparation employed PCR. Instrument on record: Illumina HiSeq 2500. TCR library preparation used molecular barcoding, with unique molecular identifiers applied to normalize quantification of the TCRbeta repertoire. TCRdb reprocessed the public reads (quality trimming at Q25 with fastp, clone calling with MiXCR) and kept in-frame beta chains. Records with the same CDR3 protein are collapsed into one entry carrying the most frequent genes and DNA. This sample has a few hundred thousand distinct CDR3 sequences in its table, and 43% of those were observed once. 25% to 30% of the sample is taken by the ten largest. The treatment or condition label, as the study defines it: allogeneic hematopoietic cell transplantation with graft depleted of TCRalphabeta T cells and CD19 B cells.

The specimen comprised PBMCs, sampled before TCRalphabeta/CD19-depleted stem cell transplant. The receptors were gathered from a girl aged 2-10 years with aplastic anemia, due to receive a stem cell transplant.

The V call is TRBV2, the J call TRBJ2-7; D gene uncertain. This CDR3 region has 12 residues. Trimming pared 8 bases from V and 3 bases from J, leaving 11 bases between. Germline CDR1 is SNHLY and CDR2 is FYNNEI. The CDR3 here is CASSYRSYEQYF. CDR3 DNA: TGTGCCAGCTCGTATCGAAGCTACGAGCAGTACTTC.

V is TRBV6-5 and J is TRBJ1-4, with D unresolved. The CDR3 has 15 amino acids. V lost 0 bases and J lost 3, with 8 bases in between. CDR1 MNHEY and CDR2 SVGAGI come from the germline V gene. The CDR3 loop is CASSYSRRPNEKLFF. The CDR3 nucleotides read TGTGCCAGCAGTTACTCAAGGCGCCCTAATGAAAAACTGTTTTTT.

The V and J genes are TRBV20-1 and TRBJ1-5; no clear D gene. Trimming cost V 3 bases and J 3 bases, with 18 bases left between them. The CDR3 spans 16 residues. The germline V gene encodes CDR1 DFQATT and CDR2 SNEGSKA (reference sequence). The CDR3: CSASYGGRGANQPQHF. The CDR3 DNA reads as TGCAGTGCTAGTTACGGCGGGAGAGGTGCCAATCAGCCCCAGCATTTT.

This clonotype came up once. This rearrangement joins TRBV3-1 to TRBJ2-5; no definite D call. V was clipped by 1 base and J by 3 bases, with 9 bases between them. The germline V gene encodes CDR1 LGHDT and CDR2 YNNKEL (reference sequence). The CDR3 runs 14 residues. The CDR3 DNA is TGTGCCAGCAGCCAAGGACACCGAGAAGAGACCCAGTACTTC. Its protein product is CASSQGHREETQYF.

DNA for the CDR3: TGCAGTGCTACTCCACCGGGACAGCAAGAGACCCAGTACTTC. It specifies CSATPPGQQETQYF. The rearrangement uses TRBV20-1 and TRBJ2-5; 7 bases fit TRBD1. The CDR3 extends over 14 amino acids. CDR1 DFQATT and CDR2 SNEGSKA come from the germline V gene (reference sequence). J lost 2 bases, V lost 4 bases, and 7 bases had no gene match.

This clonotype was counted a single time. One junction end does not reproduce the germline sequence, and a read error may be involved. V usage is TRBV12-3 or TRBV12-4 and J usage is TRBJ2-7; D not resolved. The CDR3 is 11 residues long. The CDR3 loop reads CAISLNYEQYF. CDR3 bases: TGTGCCATCAGTTTAAATTACGAGCAGTACTTC.

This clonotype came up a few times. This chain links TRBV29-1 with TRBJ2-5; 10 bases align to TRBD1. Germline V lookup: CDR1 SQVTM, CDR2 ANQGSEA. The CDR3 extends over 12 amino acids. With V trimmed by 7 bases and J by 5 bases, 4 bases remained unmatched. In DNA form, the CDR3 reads TGCAGCGCCGGACAGGGGGTCGAGACCCAGTACTTC. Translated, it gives CSAGQGVETQYF.

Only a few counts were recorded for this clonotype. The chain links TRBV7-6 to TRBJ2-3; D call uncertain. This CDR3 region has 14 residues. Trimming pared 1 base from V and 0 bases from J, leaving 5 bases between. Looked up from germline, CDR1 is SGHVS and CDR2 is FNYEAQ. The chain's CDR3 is CASSLDPSTDTQYF. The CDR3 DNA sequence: TGTGCCAGCAGCTTAGATCCTAGCACAGATACGCAGTATTTT.